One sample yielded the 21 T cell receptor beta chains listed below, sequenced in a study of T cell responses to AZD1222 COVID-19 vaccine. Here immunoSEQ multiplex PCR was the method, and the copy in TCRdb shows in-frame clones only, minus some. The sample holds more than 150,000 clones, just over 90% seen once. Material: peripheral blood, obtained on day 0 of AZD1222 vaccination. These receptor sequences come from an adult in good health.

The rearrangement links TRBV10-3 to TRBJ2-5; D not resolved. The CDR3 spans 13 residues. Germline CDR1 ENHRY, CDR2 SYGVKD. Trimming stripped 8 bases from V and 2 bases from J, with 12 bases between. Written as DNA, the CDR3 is TGTGCCATCGGGCTGGACCCTCAAGAGACCCAGTACTTC. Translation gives CAIGLDPQETQYF.

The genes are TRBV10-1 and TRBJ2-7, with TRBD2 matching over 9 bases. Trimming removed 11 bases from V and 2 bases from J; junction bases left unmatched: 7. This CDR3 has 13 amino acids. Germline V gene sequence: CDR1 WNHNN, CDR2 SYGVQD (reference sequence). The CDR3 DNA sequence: TGCGCCGACGGGACTAGCCTGGCCTACGAGCAGTACTTC. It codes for CADGTSLAYEQYF.

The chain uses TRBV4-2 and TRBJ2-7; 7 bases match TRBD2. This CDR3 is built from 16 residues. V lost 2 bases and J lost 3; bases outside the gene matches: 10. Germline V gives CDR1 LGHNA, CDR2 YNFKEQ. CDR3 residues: CASSQLVSGEGYEQYF. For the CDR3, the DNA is TGTGCCAGCAGCCAATTGGTATCCGGGGAGGGCTACGAGCAGTACTTC.

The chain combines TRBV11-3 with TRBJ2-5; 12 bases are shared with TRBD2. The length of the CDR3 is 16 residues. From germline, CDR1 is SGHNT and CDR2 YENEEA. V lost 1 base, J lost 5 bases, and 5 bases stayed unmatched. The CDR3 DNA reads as TGTGCCAGCAGCTTAGGGATGACTAGCGGGAGTGAGACCCAGTACTTC. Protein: CASSLGMTSGSETQYF.

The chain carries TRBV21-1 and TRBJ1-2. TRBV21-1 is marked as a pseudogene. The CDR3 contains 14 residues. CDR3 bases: TGTGCCCGCTCCGAAGCCCCTGCGGACTATGGCTACACCTTC. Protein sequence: CARSEAPADYGYTF.

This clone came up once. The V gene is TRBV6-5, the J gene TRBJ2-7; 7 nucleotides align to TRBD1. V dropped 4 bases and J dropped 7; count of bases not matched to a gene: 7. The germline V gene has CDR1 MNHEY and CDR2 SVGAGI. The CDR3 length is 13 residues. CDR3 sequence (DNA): TGTGCCAGCAGTTCCAAGGACAGGAGGGAGCAGTACTTC. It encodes CASSSKDRREQYF.

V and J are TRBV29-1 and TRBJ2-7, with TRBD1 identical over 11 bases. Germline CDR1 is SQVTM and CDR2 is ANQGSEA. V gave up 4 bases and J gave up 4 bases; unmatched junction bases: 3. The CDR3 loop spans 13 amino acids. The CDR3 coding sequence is TGCAGCGTTGCGGACAGGGGGCTGTACGAGCAGTACTTC. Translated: CSVADRGLYEQYF.

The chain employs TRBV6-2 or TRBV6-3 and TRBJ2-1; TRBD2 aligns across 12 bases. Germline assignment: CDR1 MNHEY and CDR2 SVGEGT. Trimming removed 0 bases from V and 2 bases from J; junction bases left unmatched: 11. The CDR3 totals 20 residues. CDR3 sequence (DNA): TGTGCCAGCAGTTACTCACCTCGGTCTAGCGGGGGGGCCCCCTACAATGAGCAGTTCTTC. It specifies CASSYSPRSSGGAPYNEQFF.

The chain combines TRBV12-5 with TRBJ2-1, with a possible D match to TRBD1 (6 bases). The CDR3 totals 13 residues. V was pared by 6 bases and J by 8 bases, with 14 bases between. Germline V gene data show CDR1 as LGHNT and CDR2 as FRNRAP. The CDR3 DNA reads TGTGCTAGTGGACAGGGAATCAAGGATGAGCAGTTCTTC. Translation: CASGQGIKDEQFF.

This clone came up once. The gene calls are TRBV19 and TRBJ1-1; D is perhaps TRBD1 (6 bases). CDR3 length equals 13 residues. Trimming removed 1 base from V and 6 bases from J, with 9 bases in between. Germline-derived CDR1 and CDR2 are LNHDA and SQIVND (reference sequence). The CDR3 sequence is CASSIAEGAEAFF. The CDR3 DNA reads TGTGCCAGTAGTATAGCGGAGGGGGCTGAAGCTTTCTTT.

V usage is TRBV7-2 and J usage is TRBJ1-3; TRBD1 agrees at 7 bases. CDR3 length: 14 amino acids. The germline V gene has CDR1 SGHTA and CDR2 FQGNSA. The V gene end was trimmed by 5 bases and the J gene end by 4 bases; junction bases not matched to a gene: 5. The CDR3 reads CASSRGQVGNTIYF. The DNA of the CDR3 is TGTGCCAGCAGCCGCGGACAGGTGGGAAACACCATATATTTT.

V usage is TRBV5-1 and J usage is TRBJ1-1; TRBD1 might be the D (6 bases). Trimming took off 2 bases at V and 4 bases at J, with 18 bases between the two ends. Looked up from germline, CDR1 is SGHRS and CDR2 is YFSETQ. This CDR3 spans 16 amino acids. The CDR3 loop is CASSLSPAGAFTEAFF. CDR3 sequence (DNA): TGCGCCAGCAGCTTATCTCCGGCAGGGGCGTTCACTGAAGCTTTCTTT.

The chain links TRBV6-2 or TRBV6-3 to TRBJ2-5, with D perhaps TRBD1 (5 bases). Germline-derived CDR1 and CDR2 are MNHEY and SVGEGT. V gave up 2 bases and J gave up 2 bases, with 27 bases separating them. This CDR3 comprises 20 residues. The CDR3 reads CASSYKGALVRQKKQETQYF. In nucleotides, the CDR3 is TGTGCCAGCAGTTACAAGGGTGCCCTGGTCCGACAGAAGAAACAAGAGACCCAGTACTTC.

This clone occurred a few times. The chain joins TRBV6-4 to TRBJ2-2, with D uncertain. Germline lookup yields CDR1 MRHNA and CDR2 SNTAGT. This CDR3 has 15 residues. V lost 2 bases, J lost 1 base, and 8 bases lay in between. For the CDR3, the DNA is TGTGCCAGCAGTGACCCCGCGTTGAACACCGGGGAGCTGTTTTTT. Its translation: CASSDPALNTGELFF.

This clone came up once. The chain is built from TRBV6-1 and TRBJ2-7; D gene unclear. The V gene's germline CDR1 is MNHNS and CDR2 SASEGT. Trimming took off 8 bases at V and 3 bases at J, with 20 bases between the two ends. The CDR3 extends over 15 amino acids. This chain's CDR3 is CASGLLRSGVYEQYF. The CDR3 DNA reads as TGTGCCAGCGGATTATTGCGGTCCGGCGTCTACGAGCAGTACTTC.

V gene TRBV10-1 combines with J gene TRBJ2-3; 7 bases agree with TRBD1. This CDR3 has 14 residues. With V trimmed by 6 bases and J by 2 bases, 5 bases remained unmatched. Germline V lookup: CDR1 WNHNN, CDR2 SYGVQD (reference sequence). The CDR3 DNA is TGCGCCAGCAGCAAGGGACAGATCACAGATACGCAGTATTTT. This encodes CASSKGQITDTQYF.

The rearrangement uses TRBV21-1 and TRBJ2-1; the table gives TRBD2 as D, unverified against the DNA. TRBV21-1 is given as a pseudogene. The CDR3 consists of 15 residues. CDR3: CASSAQREFGNEQFF. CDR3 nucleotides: TGTGCCAGCAGTGCCCAGCGGGAGTTCGGTAATGAGCAGTTCTTC.

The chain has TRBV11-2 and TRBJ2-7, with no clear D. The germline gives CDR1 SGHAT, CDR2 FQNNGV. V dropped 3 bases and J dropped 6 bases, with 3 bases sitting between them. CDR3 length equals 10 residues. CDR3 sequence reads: CASSLFEQYF. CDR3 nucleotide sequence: TGTGCCAGCAGCTTGTTCGAGCAGTACTTC.

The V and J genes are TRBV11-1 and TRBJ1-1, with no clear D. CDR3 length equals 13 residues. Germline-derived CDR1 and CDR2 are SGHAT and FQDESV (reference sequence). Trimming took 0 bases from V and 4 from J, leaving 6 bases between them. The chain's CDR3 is CASSLAAGTEAFF. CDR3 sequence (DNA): TGTGCCAGCAGCTTAGCGGCGGGCACTGAAGCTTTCTTT. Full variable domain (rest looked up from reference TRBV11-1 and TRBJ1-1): EAEVAQSPRYKITEKSQAVAFWCDPISGHATLYWYRQILGQGPELLVQFQDESVVDDSQLPKDRFSAERLKGVDSTLKIQPAELGDSAMYLCASSLAAGTEAFFGQGTRLTVV.

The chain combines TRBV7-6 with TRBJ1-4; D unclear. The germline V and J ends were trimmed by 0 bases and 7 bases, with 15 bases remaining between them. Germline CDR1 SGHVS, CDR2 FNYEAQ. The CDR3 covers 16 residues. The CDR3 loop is CASSLAGELGSEKLFF. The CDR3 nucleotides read TGTGCCAGCAGCTTAGCCGGGGAACTGGGTAGTGAAAAACTGTTTTTT.

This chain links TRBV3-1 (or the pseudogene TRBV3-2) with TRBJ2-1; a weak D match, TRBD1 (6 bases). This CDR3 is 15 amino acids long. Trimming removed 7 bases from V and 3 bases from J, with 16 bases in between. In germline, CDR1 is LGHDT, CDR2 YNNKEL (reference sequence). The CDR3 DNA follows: TGTGCCAGCACTCCCCAGGGGTCATTCTACAATGAGCAGTTCTTC. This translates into CASTPQGSFYNEQFF.